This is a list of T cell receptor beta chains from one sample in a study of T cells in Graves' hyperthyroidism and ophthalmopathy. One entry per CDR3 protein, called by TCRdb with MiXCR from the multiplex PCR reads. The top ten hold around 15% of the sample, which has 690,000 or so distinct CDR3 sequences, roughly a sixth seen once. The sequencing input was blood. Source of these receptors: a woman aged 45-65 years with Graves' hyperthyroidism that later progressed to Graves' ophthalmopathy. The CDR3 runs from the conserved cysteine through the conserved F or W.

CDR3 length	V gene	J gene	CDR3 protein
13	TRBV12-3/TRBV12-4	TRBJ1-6	CASTNRVESPLHF
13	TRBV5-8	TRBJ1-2	CASTERGADGYTF
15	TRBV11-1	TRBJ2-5	CASSSRWTSQETQYF
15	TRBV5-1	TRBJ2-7	CASSLEGGRTYEQYF
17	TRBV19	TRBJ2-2	CASSIDTVRLQLGELFF
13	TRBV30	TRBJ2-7	CAWSGDRPYEQYF
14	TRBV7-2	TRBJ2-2	CASSFLERTGELFF
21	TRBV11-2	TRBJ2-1	CASSPRVAGASGGAYYNEQFF
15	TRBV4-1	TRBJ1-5	CASSQGGQGAWPQHF
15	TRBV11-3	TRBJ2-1	CASSYSGGRYNEQSF
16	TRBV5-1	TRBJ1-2	CASSQPGQGAGYGYTF
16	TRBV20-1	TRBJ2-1	CSARDRLAGLYNEQFF
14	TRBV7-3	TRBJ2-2	CASSSGTRTGELFF
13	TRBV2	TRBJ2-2	CATSRTNTGELFF
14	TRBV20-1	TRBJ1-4	CSASTTGMGEKLFF
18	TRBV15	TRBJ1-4	CATSRIPKLTGNDEKLFF
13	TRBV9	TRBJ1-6	CASSVGVNSPLHF
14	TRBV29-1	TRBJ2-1	CSVGPRGGGNEQFF
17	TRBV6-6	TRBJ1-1	CASSSSGGTELNTEAFF
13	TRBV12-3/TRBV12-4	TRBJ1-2	CASSRRTDYGYTF
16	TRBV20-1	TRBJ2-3	CSASRIWSGGADTQYF
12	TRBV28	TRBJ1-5	CAAGVSNQPQHF